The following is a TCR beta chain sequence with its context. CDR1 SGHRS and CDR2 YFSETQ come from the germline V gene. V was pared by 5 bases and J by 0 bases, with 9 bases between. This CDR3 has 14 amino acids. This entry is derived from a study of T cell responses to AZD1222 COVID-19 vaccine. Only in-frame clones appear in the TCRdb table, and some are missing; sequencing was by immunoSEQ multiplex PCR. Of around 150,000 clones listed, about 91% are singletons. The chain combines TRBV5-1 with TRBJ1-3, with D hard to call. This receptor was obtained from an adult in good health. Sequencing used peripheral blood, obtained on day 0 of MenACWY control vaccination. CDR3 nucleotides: TGCGCCAGCAGAGATTCATTCTCTGGAAACACCATATATTTT. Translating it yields CASRDSFSGNTIYF.